This TCR beta chain appears in the sequencing data of a study of cytomegalovirus exposure and HLA in healthy donors. Study findings and constraints: Rarity held for most TCR sequences, but there were some public TCRs that occurred in many donors. No immune exposure information besides CMV serostatus was available.

V shed 5 bases and J shed 3 bases, with 11 bases lying between them. The CDR3 runs 14 residues. The germline gives CDR1 SGHTA, CDR2 FQGNSA. PCR primers comprised 60 Vbeta and 13 Jbeta primers. This table comes from immunoSEQ multiplex PCR, and its TCRdb copy is limited to in-frame clones, with some not included. The table lists approximately 180,000 clones, 75% of them singletons. To note about this clone: Antigen unknown.

This clonotype was obtained from a male donor in good health and CMV-seronegative. Specimen: PBMCs. This sequence joins TRBV7-2 and TRBJ1-5; D possibly corresponds to TRBD1 (6 bases). The CDR3 coding sequence is TGTGCCAGCAGCCCGTACAGGGCCAATCAGCCCCAGCATTTT. It specifies CASSPYRANQPQHF.